This T cell receptor beta chain stems from a study of CD8+CD57+ T cells in acquired aplastic anemia. With respect to this clonotype: Its antigen is unknown.

This CDR3 is built from 13 residues. The germline gives CDR1 SNHLY, CDR2 FYNNEI. The V and J ends lost 5 bases and 6 bases, in that order; junction bases with no gene match: 7. Study-level results: Patients and controls turned out to have roughly 29 CD8+ CDR3 sequences in common. Controls did not differ significantly from patients in CD8+ Simpson's diversity.

By flow cytometry, patients selected for sequencing had shown an expansion of CD8+CD57+ cells. Genomic DNA served as template for TCR beta VDJ and CDR3 profiling. TCRdb independently ran MiXCR on the reads; one entry per CDR3 protein. The sample yields over 250,000 distinct CDR3 sequences, 50% to 65% seen once. What was sequenced was sorted CD4+, CD8+, or CD8+CD57+ T cells (not recorded which) from PBMCs. The rearrangement uses TRBV2 and TRBJ2-7, with TRBD1 identical over 7 bases. The receptor comes from a human donor with aplastic anemia. The CDR3 loop is CASSRKGAGEQYF. CDR3 coding DNA: TGTGCCAGCAGTCGGAAGGGGGCAGGCGAGCAGTACTTC. Full variable domain (rest looked up from reference TRBV2 and TRBJ2-7): EPEVTQTPSHQVTQMGQEVILRCVPISNHLYFYWYRQILGQKVEFLVSFYNNEISEKSEIFDDQFSVERPDGSNFTLKIRSTKLEDSAMYFCASSRKGAGEQYFGPGTRLTVT.